This is a list of T cell receptor beta chains from one sample in a study of T cells in localized non-small cell lung cancer. The protocol was immunoSEQ multiplex PCR, while the TCRdb copy is restricted to in-frame clones and leaves out a portion. The sample has 7,000 or so clones, approximately 46% seen once. The material was lymph node tissue, obtained before any cancer treatment. The receptors shown here come from an older female donor with stage I lung adenocarcinoma. Each CDR3 is given with its conserved first and last residue. D genes are given only for firm matches. Not all rows give a size; the values are once, few, many and, for expanded clones, a class.

.,TRBJ1-2,.,TRBV11-3,CASSPEQETNYGYTF,TGTGCCAGCAGCCCGGAACAAGAAACTAACTATGGCTACACCTTC
TRBD2,TRBJ2-7,.,TRBV6-8,CASSYVRGGLAGDNEQYF,TGTGCCAGCAGTTACGTCAGGGGGGGTCTAGCGGGAGATAACGAGCAGTACTTC
.,TRBJ2-3,.,TRBV29-1,CSGGTSTDTQYF,TGCAGCGGGGGGACTAGCACAGATACGCAGTATTTT
.,TRBJ2-3,.,TRBV6-7,CASSRTAFSTDTQYF,TGTGCCAGCAGTCGAACGGCCTTTAGCACAGATACGCAGTATTTT
.,TRBJ2-2,few,TRBV6-8,CASTRPSANTGELFF,TGTGCCAGCACACGGCCCTCGGCGAACACCGGGGAGCTGTTTTTT
TRBD2,TRBJ2-1,medium-sized,TRBV11-3,CASSGPPSSGAYNEQFF,TGTGCCAGCAGCGGGCCCCCCTCTAGCGGGGCTTACAATGAGCAGTTCTTC
TRBD2,TRBJ2-1,.,TRBV29-1,CSVESGRALNEQFF,TGCAGCGTTGAGAGCGGGAGGGCCTTGAATGAGCAGTTCTTC
.,TRBJ1-1,.,TRBV7-5,CASSQGGSMNTEAFF,TGTGCCAGCAGCCAAGGGGGGAGCATGAACACTGAAGCTTTCTTT
.,TRBJ1-1,.,TRBV6-8,CASSVKEAGTEVFF,TGTGCCAGCAGTGTTAAGGAGGCCGGCACTGAAGTTTTCTTT
TRBD1,TRBJ2-7,.,TRBV15,CATSLPGQGYYEQYF,TGTGCCACCAGTTTGCCGGGACAGGGTTACTACGAGCAGTACTTC
.,TRBJ2-1,.,TRBV19,CASTNRRGGSYNEQFF,TGTGCCAGTACTAATCGTCGAGGGGGCTCCTACAATGAGCAGTTCTTC
.,TRBJ2-5,.,TRBV6-1,CASSEDESHRLGETQYF,TGTGCCAGCAGTGAAGATGAATCGCACCGGCTGGGAGAGACCCAGTACTTC
TRBD1,TRBJ1-5,.,TRBV30,CAWSPGKTGGRGYQPQHF,TGTGCCTGGAGTCCCGGAAAGACAGGGGGCAGGGGTTATCAGCCCCAGCATTTT
TRBD1,TRBJ2-6,few,TRBV11-3,CASSLRDRGFSGANVLTF,TGTGCCAGCAGCTTGAGGGACAGGGGGTTCTCTGGGGCCAACGTCCTGACTTTC
.,TRBJ2-2,.,TRBV19,CASSTRRMNTGELFF,TGTGCCAGTAGCACCCGACGGATGAACACCGGGGAGCTGTTTTTT
.,TRBJ2-5,.,TRBV19,CASNGGYGETQYF,TGTGCCAGTAACGGTGGCTACGGCGAGACCCAGTACTTC
.,TRBJ1-1,.,TRBV19,CASSPRGDTEAFF,TGTGCCAGTAGCCCCCGTGGAGACACTGAAGCTTTCTTT
TRBD2,TRBJ2-7,few,TRBV6-8,CASSSLAGVRGEQYF,TGTGCCAGCAGTTCCCTAGCGGGAGTAAGGGGCGAGCAGTACTTC
.,TRBJ1-1,once,TRBV19,CASSLQGGNTEAFF,TGTGCCAGTAGTCTCCAGGGCGGGAACACTGAAGCTTTCTTT
.,TRBJ1-1,.,TRBV25-1,CASSELNGGEAFF,TGTGCCAGCAGTGAATTGAACGGGGGTGAAGCTTTCTTT
.,TRBJ1-1,.,TRBV15,CATSRDQGGYLNTEAFF,TGTGCCACCAGCAGAGATCAAGGGGGTTATTTGAACACTGAAGCTTTCTTT
.,TRBJ1-5,.,TRBV11-3,CASSPEWGVGQPQHF,TGTGCCAGCAGCCCAGAGTGGGGGGTAGGTCAGCCCCAGCATTTT
.,TRBJ2-7,.,TRBV30,CAWSPDSSIYEQYF,TGTGCCTGGAGTCCGGACAGCTCGATCTACGAGCAGTACTTC
.,TRBJ1-2,few,TRBV11-3,CASSPSAGGQGYGYTF,TGTGCCAGCAGCCCCTCCGCCGGGGGGCAGGGTTATGGCTACACCTTC
.,TRBJ1-1,.,TRBV25-1,CASKGEMNTEAFF,TGTGCCAGCAAAGGGGAGATGAACACTGAAGCTTTCTTT
.,TRBJ1-5,.,TRBV19,CASITGGDPNQPQHF,TGTGCCAGTATAACAGGAGGTGACCCCAATCAGCCCCAGCATTTT
.,TRBJ2-2,.,TRBV28,CASLTPWTGELFF,TGTGCCAGCTTGACTCCGTGGACCGGGGAGCTGTTTTTT
.,TRBJ2-2,.,TRBV30,CAWHLGSVTGELFF,TGTGCCTGGCATCTAGGAAGTGTAACCGGGGAGCTGTTTTTT
.,TRBJ1-3,.,TRBV30,CAWSVRGTGNTIYF,TGTGCCTGGAGTGTACGCGGGACTGGAAACACCATATATTTT
.,TRBJ1-1,.,TRBV29-1,CSVGDGPNTEAFF,TGCAGCGTAGGAGACGGTCCGAACACTGAAGCTTTCTTT
.,TRBJ2-5,.,TRBV30,CAWSVRETQYF,TGTGCCTGGAGTGTACGGGAGACCCAGTACTTC
.,TRBJ1-1,.,TRBV9,CASSQGRMTEAFF,TGTGCCAGCAGCCAGGGGCGGATGACTGAAGCTTTCTTT
TRBD1,TRBJ1-5,.,TRBV9,CASSVGAGGNQPQHF,TGTGCCAGCAGCGTAGGGGCAGGGGGGAATCAGCCCCAGCATTTT
TRBD2,TRBJ2-3,.,TRBV28,CASRLTFLAARDTQYF,TGTGCCAGCAGACTAACCTTTCTAGCGGCCAGGGATACGCAGTATTTT
.,TRBJ2-7,.,TRBV25-1,CASSDRAYEQYF,TGTGCCAGCAGTGATCGGGCCTACGAGCAGTACTTC
.,TRBJ1-4,.,TRBV15,CATSREGWHEKLFF,TGTGCCACCAGCAGAGAGGGCTGGCATGAAAAACTGTTTTTT
.,TRBJ1-4,.,TRBV18,CASSPPSSNEKLFF,TGTGCCAGCTCACCACCGAGCTCTAATGAAAAACTGTTTTTT
.,TRBJ1-2,.,TRBV15,CVTSRGGGVYGYTF,TGTGTCACCAGCAGAGGCGGGGGCGTCTATGGCTACACCTTC
.,TRBJ2-7,few,TRBV28,CASSLQITYEQYF,TGTGCCAGCAGTCTACAGATAACCTACGAGCAGTACTTC
.,TRBJ2-1,.,TRBV29-1,CSVDTENSYNEQFF,TGCAGCGTAGATACGGAGAATTCCTACAATGAGCAGTTCTTC
TRBD2,TRBJ2-1,.,TRBV30,CAWSRAGGNRNEQFF,TGTGCCTGGAGTCGAGCGGGAGGGAATAGGAATGAGCAGTTCTTC
.,TRBJ2-7,few,TRBV13,CASSLGLGPNYEQYF,TGTGCCAGCAGCTTAGGCCTGGGACCTAACTACGAGCAGTACTTC
.,TRBJ1-4,.,TRBV7-7,CASSSGTSGNEKLFF,TGTGCCAGCAGCTCGGGGACTTCAGGGAATGAAAAACTGTTTTTT
.,TRBJ1-1,.,TRBV2,CASSWGATEAFF,TGTGCCAGCAGTTGGGGAGCCACTGAAGCTTTCTTT
.,TRBJ1-4,.,TRBV18,CASSPPEEAEKLFF,TGTGCCAGCTCACCCCCAGAGGAGGCTGAAAAACTGTTTTTT
TRBD1,TRBJ1-2,.,TRBV29-1,CSTRTGEGGYTF,TGCAGCACCCGGACAGGGGAGGGCGGCTACACCTTC
.,TRBJ2-1,.,TRBV6-8,CASSPHSVSEQFF,TGTGCCAGCAGCCCTCACTCTGTGAGTGAGCAGTTCTTC
TRBD2,TRBJ2-5,few,TRBV6-8,CASSAGTSGGTQYF,TGTGCCAGCAGCGCCGGGACTAGCGGGGGGACCCAGTACTTC
.,TRBJ2-7,.,TRBV11-3,CASSSPAGPDFYEQYF,TGTGCCAGCAGCTCGCCAGCCGGACCAGACTTCTACGAGCAGTACTTC
.,TRBJ1-3,.,TRBV28,CASSPSGADTIYF,TGTGCCAGCAGCCCGTCGGGGGCGGACACCATATATTTT
TRBD2,TRBJ2-7,.,TRBV14,CASSQIAGGGEQYF,TGTGCCAGCAGTCAGATAGCGGGAGGGGGCGAGCAGTACTTC
TRBD2,TRBJ2-1,.,TRBV11-3,CASSLGGTSGRKEQFF,TGTGCCAGCAGCTTAGGAGGGACTAGCGGGAGAAAGGAGCAGTTCTTC
.,TRBJ2-5,.,TRBV29-1,CSVGGGAETQYF,TGCAGCGTTGGGGGGGGCGCAGAGACCCAGTACTTC
.,TRBJ2-7,few,TRBV30,CAWSVGAGDSYEQYF,TGTGCCTGGAGTGTCGGAGCGGGCGACTCCTACGAGCAGTACTTC
TRBD2,TRBJ2-1,few,TRBV6-8,CASSYLGLAGFYNEQFF,TGTGCCAGCAGTTACTTGGGGCTAGCGGGATTTTACAATGAGCAGTTCTTC
TRBD1,TRBJ1-1,few,TRBV6-8,CASSDGTGDTEAFF,TGTGCCAGCAGTGACGGGACAGGCGACACTGAAGCTTTCTTT
.,TRBJ1-3,.,TRBV10-3,CAISEQATPGNTIYF,TGTGCCATCAGTGAGCAGGCCACGCCAGGAAACACCATATATTTT
.,TRBJ2-2,.,TRBV9,CASSVGTTGELFF,TGTGCCAGCAGCGTAGGAACCACCGGGGAGCTGTTTTTT
TRBD1,TRBJ1-2,.,TRBV19,CASRDRRDNYGYTF,TGTGCCAGTAGGGACAGGAGAGACAACTATGGCTACACCTTC